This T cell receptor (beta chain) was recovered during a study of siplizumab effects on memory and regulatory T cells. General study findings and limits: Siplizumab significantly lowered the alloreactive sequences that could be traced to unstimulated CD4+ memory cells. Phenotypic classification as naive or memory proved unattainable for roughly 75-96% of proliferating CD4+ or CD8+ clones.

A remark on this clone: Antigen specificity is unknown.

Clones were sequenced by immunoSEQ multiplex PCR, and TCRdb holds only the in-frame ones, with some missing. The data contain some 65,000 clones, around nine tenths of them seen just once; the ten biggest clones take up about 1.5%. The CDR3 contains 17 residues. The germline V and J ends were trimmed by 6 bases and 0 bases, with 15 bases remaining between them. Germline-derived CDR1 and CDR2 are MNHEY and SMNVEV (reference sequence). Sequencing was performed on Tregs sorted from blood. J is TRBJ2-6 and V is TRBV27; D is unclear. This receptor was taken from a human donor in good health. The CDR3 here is CASSLFFRSSGANVLTF. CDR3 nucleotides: TGTGCCAGCAGCCTCTTTTTTAGGAGCTCTGGGGCCAACGTCCTGACTTTC.